Shown below are 25 T cell receptor beta chains from a single sample sequenced in a study of T cell repertoires in cytomegalovirus infection. MiXCR, run by TCRdb on the reads, gives a single entry per CDR3 protein. Here the sample spans 900,000 to 950,000 distinct CDR3 sequences, 30% to 40% being singletons. For these TCRs, the target antigens are not known. The sample was cultured CD8+ T cells from PBMCs, taken from culture after CMV antigen stimulation. The origin of the receptors is a human donor in good health (CMV status not recorded). Some clones in this sample may be carry-over from other donors' samples.

The chain uses TRBV7-2 and TRBJ2-7; a weak D match, TRBD2 (5 bases). V was pared by 5 bases and J by 5 bases, with 13 bases between. CDR1 is SGHTA, CDR2 FQGNSA, per germline. The CDR3 runs to 13 residues. The CDR3 DNA sequence: TGTGCCAGCAGCCGTTTACCGGAGGACGAGCAGTACGTC. The encoded protein is CASSRLPEDEQYV.

The V gene is TRBV19, the J gene TRBJ2-7; D remains unclear. Germline V gene sequence: CDR1 LNHDA, CDR2 SQIVND (reference sequence). Trimming took 2 bases from V and 5 from J, leaving 13 bases between them. This CDR3 contains 14 residues. The CDR3 nucleotides read TGTGCCAGTAGTATATTACTGACGGGCCACGAGCAGTACTTC. Translated, it gives CASSILLTGHEQYF.

The chain uses TRBV5-1 and TRBJ2-5; D remains ambiguous. The V gene lost 0 bases and the J gene lost 2 bases, with 8 bases spanning the gap. Germline loops: CDR1 SGHRS, CDR2 YFSETQ. The CDR3 is 14 amino acids. Here the CDR3 DNA reads TGCGCCAGCAGCTTGGAGACAAGGCAAGAGACCCAGTACTTC. Its translation is CASSLETRQETQYF.

This clonotype was observed a handful of times. V and J are TRBV19 and TRBJ1-6; D ambiguous. This CDR3 contains 13 residues. Germline assignment: CDR1 LNHDA and CDR2 SQIVND (reference sequence). Trimming cost V 3 bases and J 4 bases, with 4 bases left between them. The CDR3, as DNA: TGTGCCAGTAGTATTGGGTATAATTCACCCCTCCACTTT. Translated: CASSIGYNSPLHF. The full variable domain, with the rest looked up from reference TRBV19 and TRBJ1-6, is DGGITQSPKYLFRKEGQNVTLSCEQNLNHDAMYWYRQDPGQGLRLIYYSQIVNDFQKGDIAEGYSVSREKKESFPLTVTSAQKNPTAFYLCASSIGYNSPLHFGNGTRLTVT.

This clonotype was counted between two and nine times. The chain employs TRBV6-2 or TRBV6-3 and TRBJ2-1; the D gene is possibly TRBD2 (5 bases). The CDR3 totals 15 residues. Germline values: CDR1 MNHEY, CDR2 SVGEGT. The V and J ends lost 6 bases and 2 bases respectively, with 14 bases between them. The CDR3 bases are TGTGCCAGCAGGCCCTTTGCGGGCGCCTACAATGAGCAGTTCTTC. This encodes CASRPFAGAYNEQFF.

This clonotype has ten or more counts. V gene TRBV7-9 combines with J gene TRBJ1-1, with unresolved D. Germline V gene lookup returns CDR1 SEHNR and CDR2 FQNEAQ (reference sequence). The CDR3 loop spans 13 amino acids. V gave up 2 bases and J gave up 4 bases, with 8 bases separating them. The CDR3 bases are TGTGCCAGCAGCTTACAAGGGATCACTGAAGCTTTCTTT. Its protein is CASSLQGITEAFF.

This clonotype was counted many times. The chain carries TRBV7-8 and TRBJ2-3; 7 bases fit TRBD2. The CDR3 loop spans 17 amino acids. Trimming removed 5 bases from V and 2 bases from J; junction bases left unmatched: 13. Germline V gene data show CDR1 as SGHVS and CDR2 as FQNEAQ. The CDR3 region is CASSLTRDYIITDTQYF. DNA for the CDR3: TGTGCCAGCAGCCTGACCCGGGACTACATAATCACAGATACGCAGTATTTT.

The rearrangement links TRBV6-5 to TRBJ1-1; 9 nucleotides match TRBD1. V trimming: 2 bases; J trimming: 3 bases; junction bases outside the gene matches: 1. Germline lookup yields CDR1 MNHEY and CDR2 SVGAGI. CDR3 length equals 14 residues. The DNA for the CDR3 is TGTGCCAGCAGTTACGGGACAGGGCACACTGAAGCTTTCTTT. This encodes CASSYGTGHTEAFF.

This clonotype was counted many times. The chain links TRBV7-9 to TRBJ1-2; D not certain. From germline, CDR1 is SEHNR and CDR2 FQNEAQ (reference sequence). CDR3 length equals 13 residues. Trimming stripped 1 base from V and 4 bases from J, with 7 bases between. CDR3: CASSLVGSYGYTF. CDR3 DNA sequence: TGTGCCAGCAGCTTAGTAGGTTCCTATGGCTACACCTTC. The full variable domain, in which reference TRBV7-9 and TRBJ1-2 provide the parts outside the CDR3, is DTGVSQNPRHKITKRGQNVTFRCDPISEHNRLYWYRQTLGQGPEFLTYFQNEAQLEKSRLLSDRFSAERPKGSFSTLEIQRTEQGDSAMYLCASSLVGSYGYTFGSGTRLTVV.

V gene TRBV7-8 combines with J gene TRBJ2-7; 7 bases map to TRBD1. Trimming took 5 bases from V and 3 from J; bases not matched to a gene: 7. The CDR3 sequence is 14 residues long. In germline, CDR1 is SGHVS, CDR2 FQNEAQ. Written as DNA, the CDR3 is TGTGCCAGCAGCCCCGTTCCAGGGGGCTACGAGCAGTACGTC. This sequence encodes CASSPVPGGYEQYV.

The CDR3: CASSQTSGGFDEQFF. CDR3 nucleotide sequence: TGTGCCAGCAGCCAGACTAGCGGGGGGTTCGATGAGCAGTTCTTC. The J gene is TRBJ2-1, the V gene TRBV5-6, with 13 bases that match TRBD2. Per the germline V gene, CDR1 is SGHDT and CDR2 is YYEEEE. The CDR3 runs to 15 residues. V gave up 4 bases and J gave up 8 bases; unmatched junction bases: 6.

The chain has TRBV5-1 and TRBJ2-7, with 7 bases aligning to TRBD1. This CDR3 has 17 amino acids. Germline loops: CDR1 SGHRS, CDR2 YFSETQ. After removal of 4 bases from V and 3 bases from J, the junction contained 16 bases not matched to a gene. The CDR3 is CASSPTVNLQGIYEQYF. The CDR3 DNA is TGCGCCAGCAGCCCAACAGTCAACTTACAGGGGATCTACGAGCAGTACTTC.

The gene calls are TRBV4-1 and TRBJ2-1, with 12 bases identical to TRBD2. The V gene end was trimmed by 2 bases and the J gene end by 8 bases; junction bases not matched to a gene: 7. From germline, CDR1 is MGHRA and CDR2 YSYEKL. The length of the CDR3 is 16 residues. The DNA for the CDR3 is TGCGCCAGCAGCCAACTCCTAGCGGGGGGGCCCTATGAGCAGTTCTTC. It is translated as CASSQLLAGGPYEQFF.

The count of this clonotype is one. As the CDR3 is not closed by the conserved phenylalanine or tryptophan, this likely results from a read error. The chain carries TRBV6-5 and TRBJ1-5, with TRBD1 identical over 10 bases. Trimming took 5 bases from V and 4 from J; bases not matched to a gene: 5. The CDR3 has 15 amino acids. Germline CDR1 reads MNHEY; CDR2 reads SVGAGI. The DNA of the CDR3 is TGTGCCAGCAGTACAGGACAGGGGGTTAATCAGCCCCAGCATGTT. Its protein is CASSTGQGVNQPQHV.

The chain recombines TRBV6-5 with TRBJ2-5; TRBD1 agrees at 8 bases. The CDR3 has 15 amino acids. Germline assignment: CDR1 MNHEY and CDR2 SVGAGI. V dropped 5 bases and J dropped 1; count of bases not matched to a gene: 6. The CDR3 reads CASSLRGPRQETQYF. The CDR3 bases are TGTGCCAGCAGTCTCAGGGGGCCGCGCCAAGAGACCCAGTACTTC.

This clonotype was seen ten or more times. V usage is TRBV7-6 and J usage is TRBJ2-7, with TRBD1 matching over 9 bases. In germline, CDR1 is SGHVS, CDR2 FNYEAQ. The V gene end was trimmed by 6 bases and the J gene end by 4 bases; junction bases not matched to a gene: 10. The CDR3 loop spans 15 amino acids. The chain's CDR3 is CASSPGQGSGYEQYF. In DNA, the CDR3 is TGTGCCAGCAGTCCGGGACAGGGCAGTGGGTACGAGCAGTACTTC.

Concerning this clonotype: It may be a read error: a sequence one base away is much more abundant. This sequence joins TRBV12-3 or TRBV12-4 and TRBJ2-1, with TRBD2 matching over 7 bases. This CDR3 region has 14 residues. The V gene end was trimmed by 4 bases and the J gene end by 9 bases; junction bases not matched to a gene: 9. CDR3 sequence (DNA): TGTGCCAGCAGTTACCTAGCGGATATCGGTGAGCAGTTCTTC. Translating it yields CASSYLADIGEQFF.

This chain connects TRBV5-5 to TRBJ1-5; D uncertain. V was trimmed by 3 bases and J by 2 bases, leaving 6 bases between them. CDR1 SGHKS and CDR2 YYEKEE come from the germline V gene (reference sequence). This CDR3 spans 13 amino acids. In nucleotides, the CDR3 is TGTGCCAGCAGCTGGTATGGCAATCAGCCCCAGCATTTT. It translates to CASSWYGNQPQHF. The whole variable domain, filled in from reference TRBV5-5 and TRBJ1-5, reads DAGVTQSPTHLIKTRGQQVTLRCSPISGHKSVSWYQQVLGQGPQFIFQYYEKEERGRGNFPDRFSARQFPNYSSELNVNALLLGDSALYLCASSWYGNQPQHFGDGTRLSIL.

Only a few counts were recorded for this clonotype. V and J are TRBV6-5 and TRBJ2-7; TRBD1 aligns across 9 bases. Germline V lookup: CDR1 MNHEY, CDR2 SVGAGI. Germline trimming cut 4 bases from V and 7 bases from J; bases unmatched to any gene: 5. This CDR3 has 13 amino acids. As DNA, the CDR3 is TGTGCCAGCAGTTTGGGACAGGGTTGGGAGCAGTACTTC. Amino acids: CASSLGQGWEQYF.

This clonotype was seen more than once but under ten times. The chain joins TRBV7-6 to TRBJ1-1; D ambiguous. The CDR3 runs 13 residues. CDR1 and CDR2 (germline): SGHVS, FNYEAQ. V was pared by 5 bases and J by 3 bases, with 10 bases between. This CDR3 is CASSQARYTEAFF. The CDR3 DNA follows: TGTGCCAGCAGCCAAGCTAGGTACACTGAAGCTTTCTTT.

This clonotype was recorded at least ten times. The chain uses TRBV7-9 and TRBJ2-4; maybe TRBD2 (6 bases). The germline CDR1 and CDR2 sequences are SEHNR and FQNEAQ (reference sequence). With 0 bases removed from V and 7 bases from J, the gap between germline ends came to 25 bases. The CDR3 spans 19 residues. As DNA, the CDR3 is TGTGCCAGCAGCTTAGCGTTTGGGTCGACTAGGGGCGAGGAGAACATTCAGTACTTC. Its translation is CASSLAFGSTRGEENIQYF.

This clonotype was recorded many times. The V call is TRBV19, the J call TRBJ1-2, with D unclear. Germline V gene data show CDR1 as LNHDA and CDR2 as SQIVND (reference sequence). V shed 3 bases and J shed 7 bases, with 9 bases lying between them. This CDR3 is 12 amino acids long. Here the CDR3 reads CASSMGGTGYTF. CDR3 nucleotides: TGTGCCAGTAGTATGGGAGGTACTGGCTACACCTTC.

This clonotype was found a few times. The rearrangement joins TRBV7-6 to TRBJ2-1; tentatively, D is TRBD1 (8 bases). The CDR3 covers 15 residues. V shed 3 bases and J shed 8 bases, with 17 bases lying between them. Germline V lookup: CDR1 SGHVS, CDR2 FNYEAQ. The CDR3 DNA reads TGTGCCAGCAGCTTCGAGCGGGGACAGGAGCATGAGCAGTTCTTC. Encoded protein: CASSFERGQEHEQFF.

The chain couples TRBV9 to TRBJ2-1; maybe TRBD1 (6 bases). Looked up from germline, CDR1 is SGDLS and CDR2 is YYNGEE. Trimming removed 0 bases at V and 3 bases at J, with 10 bases between. There are 15 residues in the CDR3. CDR3 protein: CASSVAGALYNEQFF. In DNA, the CDR3 is TGTGCCAGCAGCGTAGCAGGGGCCCTCTACAATGAGCAGTTCTTC. The variable domain in full, with the rest retrieved from reference TRBV9 and TRBJ2-1, is DSGVTQTPKHLITATGQRVTLRCSPRSGDLSVYWYQQSLDQGLQFLIQYYNGEERAKGNILERFSAQQFPDLHSELNLSSLELGDSALYFCASSVAGALYNEQFFGPGTRLTVL.

The rearrangement joins TRBV19 to TRBJ2-6, with D perhaps given as TRBD1 or TRBD2 (5 bases each). Germline assignment: CDR1 LNHDA and CDR2 SQIVND (reference sequence). V gave up 11 bases and J gave up 0 bases, with 11 bases separating them. This CDR3 is 14 amino acids long. The CDR3 reads CAVGTTSGANVLTF. CDR3 coding DNA: TGTGCCGTCGGGACGACCTCTGGGGCCAACGTCCTGACTTTC.